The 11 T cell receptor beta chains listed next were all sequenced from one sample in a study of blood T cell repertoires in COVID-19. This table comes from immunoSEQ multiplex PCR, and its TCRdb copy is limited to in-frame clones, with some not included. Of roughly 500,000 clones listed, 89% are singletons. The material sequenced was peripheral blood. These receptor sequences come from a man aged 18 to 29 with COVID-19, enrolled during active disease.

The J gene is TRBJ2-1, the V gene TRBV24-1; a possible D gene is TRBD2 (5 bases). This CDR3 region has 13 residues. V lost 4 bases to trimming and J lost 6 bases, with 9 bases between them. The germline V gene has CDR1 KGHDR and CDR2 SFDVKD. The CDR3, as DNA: TGTGCCACCAGTGAGAAGGGAGCCAATGAGCAGTTCTTC. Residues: CATSEKGANEQFF.

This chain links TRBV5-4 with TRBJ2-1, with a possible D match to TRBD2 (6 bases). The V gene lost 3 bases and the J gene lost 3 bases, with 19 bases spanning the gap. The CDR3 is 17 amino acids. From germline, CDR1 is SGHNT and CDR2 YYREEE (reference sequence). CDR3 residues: CASSSDPGENLYNEQFF. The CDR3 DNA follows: TGTGCCAGCAGCTCCGACCCGGGGGAAAACCTCTACAATGAGCAGTTCTTC.

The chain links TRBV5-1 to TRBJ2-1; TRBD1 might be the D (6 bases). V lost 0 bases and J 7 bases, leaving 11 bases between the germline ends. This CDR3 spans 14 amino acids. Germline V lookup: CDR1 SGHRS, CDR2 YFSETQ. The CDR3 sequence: CASSLAERGNEQFF. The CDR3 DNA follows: TGCGCCAGCAGCTTGGCTGAAAGGGGGAATGAGCAGTTCTTC. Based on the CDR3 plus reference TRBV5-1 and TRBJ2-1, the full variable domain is KAGVTQTPRYLIKTRGQQVTLSCSPISGHRSVSWYQQTPGQGLQFLFEYFSETQRNKGNFPGRFSGRQFSNSRSEMNVSTLELGDSALYLCASSLAERGNEQFFGPGTRLTVL.

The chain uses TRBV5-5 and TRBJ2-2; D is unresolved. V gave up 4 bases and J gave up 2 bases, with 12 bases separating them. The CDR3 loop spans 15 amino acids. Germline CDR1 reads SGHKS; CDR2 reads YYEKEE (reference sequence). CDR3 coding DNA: TGTGCCAGCAGCGTAACGAGTGTTAACACCGGGGAGCTGTTTTTT. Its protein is CASSVTSVNTGELFF.

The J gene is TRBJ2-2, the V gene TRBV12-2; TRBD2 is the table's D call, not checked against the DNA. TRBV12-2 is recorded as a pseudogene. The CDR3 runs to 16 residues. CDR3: CASRLPGTSNTGELFF. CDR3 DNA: TGTGCAAGTCGCTTGCCCGGGACTTCGAACACCGGGGAGCTGTTTTTT.

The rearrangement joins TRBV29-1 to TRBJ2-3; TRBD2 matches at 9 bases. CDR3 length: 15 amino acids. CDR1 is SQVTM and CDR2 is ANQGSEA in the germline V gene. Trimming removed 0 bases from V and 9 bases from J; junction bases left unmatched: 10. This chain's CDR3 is CSVEDLLSSGKTQYF. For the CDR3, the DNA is TGCAGCGTTGAAGATCTGCTTTCTAGCGGGAAGACGCAGTATTTT.

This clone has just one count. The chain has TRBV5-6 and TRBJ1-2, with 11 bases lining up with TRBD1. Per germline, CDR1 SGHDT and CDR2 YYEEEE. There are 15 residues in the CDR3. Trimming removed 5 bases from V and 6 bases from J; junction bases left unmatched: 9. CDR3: CASRKGQGESDGYTF. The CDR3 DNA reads TGTGCCAGCAGAAAGGGACAGGGGGAAAGCGATGGCTACACCTTC.

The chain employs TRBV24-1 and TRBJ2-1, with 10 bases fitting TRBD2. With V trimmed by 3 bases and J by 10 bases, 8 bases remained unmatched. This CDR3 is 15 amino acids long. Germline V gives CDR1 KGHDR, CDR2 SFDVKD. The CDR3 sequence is CATSDSSGRSREQFF. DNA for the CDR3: TGTGCCACCAGTGATAGTAGCGGGAGGTCTCGGGAGCAGTTCTTC.

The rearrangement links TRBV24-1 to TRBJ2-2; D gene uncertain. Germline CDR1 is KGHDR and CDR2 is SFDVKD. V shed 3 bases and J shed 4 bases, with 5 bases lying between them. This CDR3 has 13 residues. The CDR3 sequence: CATSDPFTGELFF. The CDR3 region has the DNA TGTGCCACCAGTGATCCGTTCACCGGGGAGCTGTTTTTT.

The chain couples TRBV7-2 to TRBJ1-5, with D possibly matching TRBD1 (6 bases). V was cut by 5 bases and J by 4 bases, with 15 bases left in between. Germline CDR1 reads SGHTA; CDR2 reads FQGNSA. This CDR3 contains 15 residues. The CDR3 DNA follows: TGTGCCAGCAGCAAAAACAGGGCAGGTAATCAGCCCCAGCATTTT. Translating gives CASSKNRAGNQPQHF.

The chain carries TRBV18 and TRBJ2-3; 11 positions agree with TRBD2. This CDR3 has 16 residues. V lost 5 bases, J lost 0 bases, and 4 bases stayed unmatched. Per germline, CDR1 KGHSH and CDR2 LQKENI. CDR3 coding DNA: TGTGCCAGCTCAACTAGCGGGAGTGAGAGCACAGATACGCAGTATTTT. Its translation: CASSTSGSESTDTQYF. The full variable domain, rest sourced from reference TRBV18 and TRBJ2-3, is NAGVMQNPRHLVRRRGQEARLRCSPMKGHSHVYWYRQLPEEGLKFMVYLQKENIIDESGMPKERFSAEFPKEGPSILRIQQVVRGDSAAYFCASSTSGSESTDTQYFGPGTRLTVL.